These 12 T cell receptor beta chains came from one sample sequenced in a study of immune cell composition in non-small cell lung cancer (dated by TCRdb to 2016 to 2017). The library was obtained by the immunoSEQ multiplex PCR assay. This is the immuneACCESS table as TCRdb keeps it, with only in-frame sequences that have V and J called. A part of the clones is gone; compared with another copy, unresolved V genes explain less than half, and the rest is unexplained. The sample table shows roughly 3,200 clones, and roughly three quarters are seen once. 35% to 40% of the sample is in the top ten clones. Sequences were obtained from lung tumor tissue. The receptors derive from a human donor with non-small cell lung cancer.

The chain couples TRBV6-1 to TRBJ1-5; unclear D gene. Germline CDR1 is MNHNS and CDR2 is SASEGT. V was clipped by 6 bases and J by 3 bases, with 15 bases between them. CDR3 size: 15 residues. The CDR3 region is CASRADGSSNQPQHF. The CDR3 DNA reads as TGTGCCAGCAGGGCAGACGGGAGTTCCAATCAGCCCCAGCATTTT.

The chain links TRBV5-4 to TRBJ2-3; 9 bases map to TRBD2. V shed 0 bases and J 4 bases; nucleotides not matched to a gene: 6. The CDR3 has 16 amino acids. Germline V gene sequence: CDR1 SGHNT, CDR2 YYREEE (reference sequence). The CDR3 spells CASSLGLAGTADTQYF. The CDR3 bases are TGTGCCAGCAGCTTGGGGCTAGCGGGGACGGCAGATACGCAGTATTTT.

This clone is large. This rearrangement joins TRBV7-6 to TRBJ2-5; 7 nucleotides agree with TRBD1. V dropped 5 bases and J dropped 5; count of bases not matched to a gene: 8. The CDR3 has 14 amino acids. CDR1 and CDR2 from the germline V gene are SGHVS and FNYEAQ. The DNA of the CDR3 is TGTGCCAGCAGCCCCCAACAGGGGACGGAGACCCAGTACTTC. Its translation: CASSPQQGTETQYF.

This chain links TRBV7-9 with TRBJ1-5, with 7 nucleotides matching TRBD1. Germline CDR1 is SEHNR and CDR2 is FQNEAQ (reference sequence). The V and J ends lost 6 bases and 2 bases, in that order; junction bases with no gene match: 7. CDR3 length: 15 amino acids. CDR3 nucleotides: TGTGCCAGCAGTAGAACAGGGGTTGGCAATCAGCCCCAGCATTTT. This encodes CASSRTGVGNQPQHF.

The chain couples TRBV2 to TRBJ2-6; D unclear. Trimming took 4 bases from V and 2 from J, leaving 6 bases between them. From germline, CDR1 is SNHLY and CDR2 FYNNEI. This CDR3 is built from 14 residues. The CDR3 nucleotides are TGTGCCAGCAGTGTCGAGCCTGGGGCCAACGTCCTGACTTTC. Translating gives CASSVEPGANVLTF. Drawing the rest from reference TRBV2 and TRBJ2-6, the complete variable domain is EPEVTQTPSHQVTQMGQEVILRCVPISNHLYFYWYRQILGQKVEFLVSFYNNEISEKSEIFDDQFSVERPDGSNFTLKIRSTKLEDSAMYFCASSVEPGANVLTFGAGSRLTVL.

The chain joins TRBV20-1 to TRBJ2-5; no reliable D call. The germline V gene encodes CDR1 DFQATT and CDR2 SNEGSKA (reference sequence). The CDR3 covers 11 residues. V lost 5 bases and J lost 5, with 9 bases in between. Here the CDR3 reads CSASPRETQYF. CDR3 coding DNA: TGCAGTGCTTCACCTAGGGAGACCCAGTACTTC.

The J gene is TRBJ2-1, the V gene TRBV28; no firm D call. Germline V lookup: CDR1 MDHEN, CDR2 SYDVKM. This CDR3 has 13 residues. V was trimmed by 4 bases and J by 0 bases, leaving 4 bases between them. CDR3 amino acids: CASSSSSYNEQFF. CDR3 nucleotide sequence: TGTGCCAGCAGTTCTAGCTCCTACAATGAGCAGTTCTTC. Looking up the rest from reference TRBV28 and TRBJ2-1 gives the full variable domain: DVKVTQSSRYLVKRTGEKVFLECVQDMDHENMFWYRQDPGLGLRLIYFSYDVKMKEKGDIPEGYSVSREKKERFSLILESASTNQTSMYLCASSSSSYNEQFFGPGTRLTVL.

Only a few counts were recorded for this clone. The chain has TRBV6-6 and TRBJ2-7; 9 bases align to TRBD1. The CDR3 is 14 amino acids. V gave up 6 bases and J gave up 9 bases; unmatched junction bases: 12. CDR1 is MNHNY, CDR2 SVGAGI, per germline (reference sequence). CDR3 nucleotide sequence: TGTGCCAGCAGCCACGGTACAGGGGGCGGGGGGCAGTACTTC. It translates to CASSHGTGGGGQYF.

This clone occurred a few times. The chain recombines TRBV4-2 with TRBJ2-1; D is perhaps TRBD1 (6 bases). Germline V gives CDR1 LGHNA, CDR2 YNFKEQ. The length of the CDR3 is 16 residues. Between the trimmed V and J ends, which lost 0 bases and 0 bases, there was a span of 9 bases. For the CDR3, the DNA is TGTGCCAGCAGCCAAGATAGGGGACACTCCTACAATGAGCAGTTCTTC. This translates into CASSQDRGHSYNEQFF.

V usage is TRBV6-1 and J usage is TRBJ2-7, with D possibly being TRBD1 (6 bases). CDR3 length equals 16 residues. Trimming left V 0 bases short and J 9 bases short, with 21 bases between. Germline-derived CDR1 and CDR2 are MNHNS and SASEGT. The CDR3 bases are TGTGCCAGCAGTGAAGCGGGCAGGGGCTTGCCTAATGTGCAGTACTTC. This sequence encodes CASSEAGRGLPNVQYF.

This sequence joins TRBV7-3 and TRBJ2-5; tentatively, D is TRBD1 (6 bases). The CDR3 spans 14 residues. The V and J ends lost 3 bases and 1 base respectively, with 9 bases between them. Germline CDR1 is SGHTA and CDR2 is FQGTGA. The CDR3 DNA follows: TGTGCCAGCAGCTTGGAAGGGGGCCAAGAGACCCAGTACTTC. Protein product: CASSLEGGQETQYF.

In its sample, this clone was seen once. The CDR3 protein is CASSSTGANVLTF. Here the CDR3 DNA reads TGTGCCAGCAGTTCCACTGGGGCCAACGTCCTGACTTTC. The genes are TRBV5-4 and TRBJ2-6; D gene ambiguous. Per the germline V gene, CDR1 is SGHNT and CDR2 is YYREEE (reference sequence). V gave up 5 bases and J gave up 2 bases, with 5 bases separating them. This CDR3 comprises 13 residues.